This T cell receptor (beta chain) was sequenced for a study of tumor-infiltrating lymphocytes in primary liver carcinoma. Whole-study findings and limits: Tumor region pairs outstripped tumor-adjacent and tumor-blood pairs in overlap.

Germline V gene data show CDR1 as MNHNS and CDR2 as SASEGT. Trimming pared 0 bases from V and 6 bases from J, leaving 15 bases between. The CDR3 runs 15 residues. Blood RNA was derived from unsorted whole blood, and germline DNA was extracted too. The researchers produced TCR beta cDNA from around 500 ng total RNA with a constant-region primer. Employing slightly modified ARM-PCR, three nested multiplex PCR rounds were run, and these gave rise to the TCR beta libraries. TRBV1-TRBV30 forward primers and a C-beta reverse primer were used in the first two PCR rounds, which each ran for 9 to 10 cycles. TCRdb re-called the multiplex PCR reads with MiXCR, one entry per CDR3 protein. The data contain 330,000 or so distinct CDR3 sequences, about two thirds of them seen just once; the ten biggest clones take up roughly 6%. This clonotype was counted many times. Its antigen is currently unknown.

This TCR derives from a man aged 40-50 years with primary liver carcinoma and hepatitis B virus infection. This chain links TRBV6-1 with TRBJ2-7, with D tentatively TRBD1 (5 bases). Material for sequencing was peripheral blood. Here the CDR3 DNA reads TGTGCCAGCAGTGAAGCTTTCGGGCAGGGTTTCGAGCAGTACTTC. Translating gives CASSEAFGQGFEQYF.